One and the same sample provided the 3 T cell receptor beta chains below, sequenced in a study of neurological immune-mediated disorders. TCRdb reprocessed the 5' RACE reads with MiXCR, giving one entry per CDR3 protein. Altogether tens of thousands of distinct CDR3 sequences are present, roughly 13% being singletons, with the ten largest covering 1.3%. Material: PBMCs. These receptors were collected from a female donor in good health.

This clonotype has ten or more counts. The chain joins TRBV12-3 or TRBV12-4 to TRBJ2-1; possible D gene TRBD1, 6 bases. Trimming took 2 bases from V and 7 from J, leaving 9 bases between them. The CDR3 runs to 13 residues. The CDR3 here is CASSLTGRNEQFF. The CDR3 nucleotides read TGTGCCAGCAGTTTAACAGGGCGAAATGAGCAGTTCTTC.

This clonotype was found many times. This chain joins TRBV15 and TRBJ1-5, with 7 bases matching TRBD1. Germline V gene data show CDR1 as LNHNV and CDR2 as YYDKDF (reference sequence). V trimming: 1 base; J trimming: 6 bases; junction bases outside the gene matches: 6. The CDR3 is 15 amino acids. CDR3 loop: CATSRGDRVVQPQHF. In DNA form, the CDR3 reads TGTGCCACCAGCAGAGGTGACAGGGTTGTTCAGCCCCAGCATTTT.

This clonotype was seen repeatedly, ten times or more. As DNA, the CDR3 is TGTGCCATCAGTGACGGACTAGCGGGGACCACAGATACGCAGTATTTT. It codes for CAISDGLAGTTDTQYF. The gene calls are TRBV10-3 and TRBJ2-3, with TRBD2 identical over 12 bases. The germline V gene has CDR1 ENHRY and CDR2 SYGVKD. Trimming removed 3 bases from V and 2 bases from J; junction bases left unmatched: 3. CDR3 size: 16 residues.